This T cell receptor beta chain emerged from a study of human T cells and chemical hapten exposure (dated by TCRdb to the early 2020s). A note on the overall study: For sensitization, 2% DPC in acetone was applied to a roughly 2 cm by roughly 2 cm area of upper inner arm skin. Throughout the study period of about 23 weeks, patients also received therapeutic DPC doses to the scalp every week. Patch testing was performed on the upper back with Finn chambers containing 0.01% DPC, and the patch tests were scored after 6 days according to International Contact Dermatitis Research Group standards. Alopecia areata with under or over 50% scalp involvement, alopecia totalis and alopecia universalis were represented in the patient cohort, which was mostly female. Libraries were combined into a pool for sequencing, and differences in TCR yield between samples came mainly from small differences in library volumes within the pool. Peripheral blood TCR repertoire changes were tracked in vivo in alopecia patients during primary and secondary sensitization to the hapten diphenylcyclopropenone (DPC). Blood samples were taken from patients before sensitization (week 0) and then at 2, 6 and about 24 weeks after DPC sensitization. About 27 alopecia patients gave blood for TCR sequencing at one to four time points (pre-sensitization, 2, 6 and 24 weeks).

This clonotype was recorded at least ten times. The clone's antigen remains unknown. Base qualities are not at hand, and no much larger clone is one base apart. Library generation was performed with RACE. The instrument given in TCRdb is NextSeq 500. During library preparation, unique molecular identifiers were attached to individual cDNA molecules so that TCRs could be counted in a quantitative, reproducible way. From each blood RNA sample, both TCR alpha and TCR beta chains were sequenced. As for how the authors treated the data: Samples had a median of about 96,000 TCRs, with a range from 23,224 to 690,600. The Decombinator software suite was used to annotate the V, J and CDR3 of the TCR reads. For the PS versus PT1 abundance plots, all samples were subsampled to the same number of TCRs (28,000). Expanded TCRs were defined as absent before sensitization and observed at least eight times at the 2-week time point. The raw public data were reprocessed by TCRdb itself: fastp quality trimming at Q25, MiXCR clonotype calling, in-frame beta chains only. Identical CDR3 proteins give one entry, which carries the most common genes and DNA. TCRdb, rather than the study authors, made the V and J calls. The sample table shows 300,000 to 450,000 distinct CDR3 sequences, and nearly 5% are seen once. Under 3% of the sample is held by the ten biggest clonotypes.

What the authors observed across the whole study: After repeated subsampling, the strength of the expansion versus patch-test correlation and the threshold at which it became significant changed. Patch test score correlated positively with the number of PT1 expanded TCRs, reaching significance at thresholds 8, 16 and 32 but not at 4. DPC sensitization did not change the number of TCRs with a frequency above 1 in 1000, and there was no evidence of changes in global repertoire structure. Compared with pre-sensitization or healthy control sets, expanded TCRs formed significantly more large CDR3 similarity clusters, which is consistent with antigen-driven responses. Because all patients had alopecia, a presumed autoimmune disease, the immune response of the patients might differ from that of healthy individuals.

The meaning of the sample's time point label: patch test 1, 2 weeks after DPC sensitization. The intended sense of this specimen's treatment or condition label: therapeutic diphenylcyclopropenone sensitization with weekly scalp DPC. At every patch-test visit, the blood draw took place before the patch test was put on. Patients were eligible if aged 18 to 70, diagnosed with alopecia and judged suitable for DPC therapy, and pregnant patients were excluded. Unfractionated whole blood was collected in Tempus Blood RNA tubes, and total RNA was extracted from that blood. This receptor was obtained from a woman between 45 and 60 years old with alopecia areata. Some clones in this sample may be carry-over from other donors' samples. Material: whole blood, obtained in connection with sensitization to the hapten diphenylcyclopropenone (DPC).

Here the CDR3 is given as CASSSDLGETQYF. The DNA sequence reads TGTGCCAGCAGCTCGGACCTGGGGGAGACCCAGTACTTC. The sequence links TRBV7-2 to TRBJ2-5, with the D segment identity uncertain. CDR1 and CDR2 are read off the germline V gene as SGHTA and FQGNSA. V is cut by 4 bases and J by 5 bases, and the space between the germline ends is 11 bases. Including cysteine and phenylalanine, the CDR3 has 13 amino acids. Solely the CDR3 DNA is kept, with 39 bases framed from the first base. This CDR3, with the reference TRBV7-2 and TRBJ2-5 proteins standing in past its ends, gives the full variable domain GAGVSQSPSNKVTEKGKDVELRCDPISGHTALYWYRQSLGQGLEFLIYFQGNSAPDKSGLPSDRFSAERTGGSVSTLTIQRTQQEDSAVYLCASSSDLGETQYFGPGTRLLVL.